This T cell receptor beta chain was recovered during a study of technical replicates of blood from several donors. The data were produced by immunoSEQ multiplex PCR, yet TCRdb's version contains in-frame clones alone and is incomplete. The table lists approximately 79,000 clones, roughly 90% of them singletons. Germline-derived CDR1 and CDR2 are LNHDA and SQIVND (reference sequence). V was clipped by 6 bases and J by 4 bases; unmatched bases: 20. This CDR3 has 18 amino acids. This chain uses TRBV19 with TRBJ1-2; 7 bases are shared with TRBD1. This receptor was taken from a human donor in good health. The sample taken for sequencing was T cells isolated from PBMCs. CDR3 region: CASSQNRDRQGRFYGYTF. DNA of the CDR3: TGTGCCAGTAGCCAAAATCGCGATAGACAGGGAAGATTCTATGGCTACACCTTC.